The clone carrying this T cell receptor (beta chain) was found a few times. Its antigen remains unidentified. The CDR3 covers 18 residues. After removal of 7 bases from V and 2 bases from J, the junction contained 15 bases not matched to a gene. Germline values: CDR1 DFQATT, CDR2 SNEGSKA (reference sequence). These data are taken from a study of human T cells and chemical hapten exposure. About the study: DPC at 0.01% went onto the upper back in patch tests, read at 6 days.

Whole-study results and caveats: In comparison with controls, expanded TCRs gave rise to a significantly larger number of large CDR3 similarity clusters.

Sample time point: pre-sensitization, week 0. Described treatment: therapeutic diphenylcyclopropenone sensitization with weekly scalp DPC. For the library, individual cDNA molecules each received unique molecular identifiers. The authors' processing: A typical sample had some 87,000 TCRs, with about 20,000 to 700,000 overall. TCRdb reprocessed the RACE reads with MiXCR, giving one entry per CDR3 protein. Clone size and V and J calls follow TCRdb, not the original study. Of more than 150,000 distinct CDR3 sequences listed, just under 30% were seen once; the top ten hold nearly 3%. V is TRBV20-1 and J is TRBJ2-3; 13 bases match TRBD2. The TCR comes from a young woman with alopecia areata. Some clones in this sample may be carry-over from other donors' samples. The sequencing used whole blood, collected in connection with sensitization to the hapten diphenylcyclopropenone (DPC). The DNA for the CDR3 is TGCAGTGTCCGCACCTTCTCGGGACTAGCGGGGCCCACAGATACGCAGTATTTT. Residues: CSVRTFSGLAGPTDTQYF.